The 2 T cell receptor beta chains below were found in one sample sequenced in a study of identical twins. MiXCR was run by TCRdb on the 5' RACE reads, yielding one entry per CDR3 protein. The sample shows 250,000 or so distinct CDR3 sequences, around 7.6% of them seen only once. These same records also appear under a second study, on yellow fever vaccine responses in identical twins.

The specimen sequenced was CD8+ T cells sorted from blood. Every receptor here comes from a woman aged 18-35 years in good health.

This chain joins TRBV11-2 and TRBJ1-5; D not certain. Germline lookup yields CDR1 SGHAT and CDR2 FQNNGV. This CDR3 region has 13 residues. Trimming stripped 5 bases from V and 5 bases from J, with 10 bases between. CDR3 sequence reads: CASSPSVDQPQHF. In nucleotides, the CDR3 is TGTGCCAGCAGCCCATCGGTGGATCAGCCCCAGCATTTT.

A few counts support this clonotype. The chain uses TRBV6-5 and TRBJ2-1; TRBD2 aligns across 10 bases. Germline V gene sequence: CDR1 MNHEY, CDR2 SVGAGI. With 4 bases clipped from V and 7 bases from J, the junction kept 16 bases outside the gene matches. CDR3 size: 18 residues. The CDR3 loop is CASSLYRIGTSERNEQFF. The CDR3 bases are TGTGCCAGCAGTTTATATCGTATCGGGACTAGCGAAAGGAATGAGCAGTTCTTC.